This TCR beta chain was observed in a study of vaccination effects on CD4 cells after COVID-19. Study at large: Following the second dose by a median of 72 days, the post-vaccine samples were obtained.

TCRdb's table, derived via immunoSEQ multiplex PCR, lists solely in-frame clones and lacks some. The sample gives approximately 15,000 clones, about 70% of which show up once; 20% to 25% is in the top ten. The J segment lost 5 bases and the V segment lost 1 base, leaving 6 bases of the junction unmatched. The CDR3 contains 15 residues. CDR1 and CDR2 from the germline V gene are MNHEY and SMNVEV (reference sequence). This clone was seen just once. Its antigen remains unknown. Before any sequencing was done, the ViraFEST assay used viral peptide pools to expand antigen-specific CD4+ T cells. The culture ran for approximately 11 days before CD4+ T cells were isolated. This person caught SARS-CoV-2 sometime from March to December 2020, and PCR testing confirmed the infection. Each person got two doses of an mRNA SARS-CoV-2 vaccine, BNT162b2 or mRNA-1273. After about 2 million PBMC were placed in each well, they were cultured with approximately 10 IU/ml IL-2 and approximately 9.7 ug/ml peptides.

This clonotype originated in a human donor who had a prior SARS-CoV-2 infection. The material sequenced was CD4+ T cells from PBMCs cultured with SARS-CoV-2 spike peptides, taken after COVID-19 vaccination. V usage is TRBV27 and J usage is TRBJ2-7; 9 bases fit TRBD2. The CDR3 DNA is TGTGCCAGCAGTTTATGGGCGGGAGGGAGGAACGAGCAGTACTTC. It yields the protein CASSLWAGGRNEQYF.